This T cell receptor (beta chain) comes out of a study of regulatory T cells in long-lasting Graves disease. This CDR3 spans 15 amino acids. Germline assignment: CDR1 MNHEY and CDR2 SVGEGT. V was clipped by 0 bases and J by 0 bases, with 6 bases between them. The authors built TCR beta libraries using iRepertoire HTBI primers and Arm-PCR of CDR3 regions. One entry per CDR3 protein, called by TCRdb with MiXCR from the multiplex PCR reads. The data show fewer than 550,000 distinct CDR3 sequences, around a fifth seen once. Time point here: persistent/refractory GD, antithyroid drugs over 5 years with positive TRAb. There was RNA extracted from PBMCs, and the TCR library was made from it.

Sequencing used peripheral blood mononuclear cells (PBMCs), obtained when the disease was refractory, from a patient treated with antithyroid drugs. The receptor comes from a female donor with Graves disease. The chain joins TRBV6-2 or TRBV6-3 to TRBJ1-3; possible D gene TRBD1, 5 bases. Here the CDR3 DNA reads TGTGCCAGCAGTTACTCAGGGACCTCTGGAAACACCATATATTTT. It encodes CASSYSGTSGNTIYF.